One and the same sample provided the 21 T cell receptor beta chains below, sequenced in a study of T-cell reconstitution after alpha-beta-depleted transplantation in children. Using unique molecular identifiers, the investigators prepared the TCRbeta library. TCRdb used MiXCR to reprocess the PCR reads, holding one entry per CDR3 protein. The repertoire holds fewer than 550,000 distinct CDR3 sequences, with approximately 10% as singletons. The sample was PBMCs, mostly from graft donor cells, taken 180 days after TCRalphabeta/CD19-depleted stem cell transplant. The source of these receptors is a female patient aged 2 to 10 who had a stem cell transplant for aplastic anemia, so the T cells may come from the graft donor.

This clonotype was seen only a few times. The chain recombines TRBV4-2 with TRBJ2-1; possible D gene TRBD2, 6 bases. Germline V gene data show CDR1 as LGHNA and CDR2 as YNFKEQ. The CDR3 is 16 amino acids. V lost 0 bases to trimming and J lost 5 bases, with 14 bases between them. CDR3 amino acids: CASSQDGGAFDNEQFF. CDR3 DNA sequence: TGTGCCAGCAGCCAAGATGGAGGGGCCTTCGACAATGAGCAGTTCTTC.

The CDR3, as DNA: TGCGCCAGCAGCGAGGGACAGGGGGACTACAATGAGCAGTTCTTC. This encodes CASSEGQGDYNEQFF. The V call is TRBV5-1, the J call TRBJ2-1; 11 bases line up with TRBD1. Germline loops: CDR1 SGHRS, CDR2 YFSETQ. After removal of 4 bases from V and 3 bases from J, the junction contained 3 bases not matched to a gene. The CDR3 runs 15 residues.

The chain uses TRBV5-5 and TRBJ1-5; a possible D gene is TRBD1 (5 bases). Per germline, CDR1 SGHKS and CDR2 YYEKEE (reference sequence). Deletions cut 4 bases from V and 5 bases from J, with 22 bases between. CDR3 length equals 17 residues. CDR3 protein: CASSPEGPDWGHQPQHF. In DNA form, the CDR3 reads TGTGCCAGCAGCCCCGAGGGCCCAGACTGGGGACATCAGCCCCAGCATTTT.

The table lists this clonotype with many counts. The chain has TRBV29-1 and TRBJ2-3, with D tentatively TRBD1 (5 bases). The CDR3 is 15 residues long. From germline, CDR1 is SQVTM and CDR2 ANQGSEA. With 4 bases removed from V and 4 bases from J, the gap between germline ends came to 18 bases. For the CDR3, the DNA is TGCAGCGTTGTTCATGGGGCGGATAAGGCAGATACGCAGTATTTT. As protein: CSVVHGADKADTQYF.

The chain has TRBV24-1 and TRBJ2-2, with 9 bases aligning to TRBD2. The CDR3 loop spans 17 amino acids. With 3 bases clipped from V and 0 bases from J, the junction kept 4 bases outside the gene matches. Germline V lookup: CDR1 KGHDR, CDR2 SFDVKD. The CDR3, as DNA: TGTGCCACCAGTGATCCCAGACTAGCGGCGAACACCGGGGAGCTGTTTTTT. It yields the protein CATSDPRLAANTGELFF.

This chain joins TRBV29-1 and TRBJ2-5; no clear D gene. Between the trimmed V and J ends, which lost 5 bases and 5 bases, there was a span of 12 bases. The germline V gene has CDR1 SQVTM and CDR2 ANQGSEA. There are 12 residues in the CDR3. CDR3 amino acids: CSVITAWETQYF. The CDR3 DNA is TGCAGCGTTATAACAGCGTGGGAGACCCAGTACTTC.

The chain carries TRBV18 and TRBJ2-1; no definite D call. The CDR3 contains 15 residues. Germline CDR1 KGHSH, CDR2 LQKENI. Between the trimmed V and J ends, which lost 2 bases and 2 bases, there was a span of 10 bases. CDR3 sequence reads: CASSPLYSTYNEQFF. The CDR3 DNA reads as TGTGCCAGCTCACCATTATACAGCACCTACAATGAGCAGTTCTTC. Using reference TRBV18 and TRBJ2-1 for the parts outside the CDR3, the full variable domain is NAGVMQNPRHLVRRRGQEARLRCSPMKGHSHVYWYRQLPEEGLKFMVYLQKENIIDESGMPKERFSAEFPKEGPSILRIQQVVRGDSAAYFCASSPLYSTYNEQFFGPGTRLTVL.

This clonotype appeared many times. The chain uses TRBV7-2 and TRBJ2-5; D remains ambiguous. CDR1 and CDR2 (germline): SGHTA, FQGNSA. This CDR3 region has 11 residues. Trimming cost V 2 bases and J 3 bases, with 1 base left between them. The CDR3 sequence is CASSLKETQYF. For the CDR3, the DNA is TGTGCCAGCAGCTTAAAAGAGACCCAGTACTTC.

The V call is TRBV27, the J call TRBJ1-5, with a weak D call TRBD1 (5 bases). Trimming pared 3 bases from V and 6 bases from J, leaving 12 bases between. The CDR3 is made up of 14 amino acids. Per germline, CDR1 MNHEY and CDR2 SMNVEV (reference sequence). This chain's CDR3 is CASSFDRHGQPQHF. DNA of the CDR3: TGTGCCAGCAGTTTTGACAGACATGGTCAGCCCCAGCATTTT.

The chain recombines TRBV6-1 with TRBJ2-7, with 9 bases matching TRBD1. V shed 5 bases and J 5 bases; nucleotides not matched to a gene: 7. The CDR3 extends over 14 amino acids. Germline V CDR1 and CDR2: MNHNS, SASEGT. The CDR3 nucleotides are TGTGCCAGCAGTCCCGGACAGGGGAAACACGAGCAGTACTTC. This sequence encodes CASSPGQGKHEQYF.

This clonotype was seen repeatedly, ten times or more. The chain is built from TRBV20-1 and TRBJ2-1, with D possibly TRBD1 on 6 matching bases. CDR3 size: 14 residues. Germline V gene data show CDR1 as DFQATT and CDR2 as SNEGSKA (reference sequence). Trimming left V 3 bases short and J 3 bases short, with 12 bases between. CDR3 sequence: CSASWGPGYNEQFF. In DNA, the CDR3 is TGCAGTGCTAGTTGGGGGCCGGGCTACAATGAGCAGTTCTTC.

This clonotype turned up a few times. The chain joins TRBV11-2 to TRBJ2-5; D may correspond to TRBD1 or TRBD2 (6 bases each). Per germline, CDR1 SGHAT and CDR2 FQNNGV. Trimming left V 5 bases short and J 5 bases short, with 21 bases between. CDR3 size: 16 residues. The CDR3 DNA reads TGTGCCAGCAGCCCCTCGTACGGGGGCCTCACTGAGACCCAGTACTTC. It yields the protein CASSPSYGGLTETQYF.

The gene calls are TRBV10-3 and TRBJ2-2; D is perhaps TRBD2 (5 bases). V lost 4 bases and J 4 bases, leaving 13 bases between the germline ends. Germline V CDR1 and CDR2: ENHRY, SYGVKD. CDR3 length equals 15 residues. The CDR3 loop reads CAISVRPGGTGELFF. The DNA of the CDR3 is TGTGCCATCAGTGTACGGCCCGGAGGCACCGGGGAGCTGTTTTTT.

This clonotype was seen more than once but under ten times. This chain connects TRBV7-9 to TRBJ2-7; no definite D call. Germline V gives CDR1 SEHNR, CDR2 FQNEAQ (reference sequence). V was cut by 10 bases and J by 7 bases, with 20 bases left in between. This CDR3 is 13 amino acids long. For the CDR3, the DNA is TGTGCCATCCGGCACCCCGACACCATGGAGCAGTACGTC. Its translation: CAIRHPDTMEQYV.

The chain carries TRBV11-2 and TRBJ2-1; 12 bases agree with TRBD2. The CDR3 totals 16 residues. Looked up from germline, CDR1 is SGHAT and CDR2 is FQNNGV. The V gene end was trimmed by 2 bases and the J gene end by 6 bases; junction bases not matched to a gene: 5. This CDR3 is CASSLRLAGESNEQFF. The DNA of the CDR3 is TGTGCCAGCAGCTTAAGACTAGCGGGAGAGTCCAATGAGCAGTTCTTC.

This chain links TRBV7-9 with TRBJ1-1; D is ambiguous. Germline V CDR1 and CDR2: SEHNR, FQNEAQ (reference sequence). The CDR3 has 14 amino acids. Trimming took off 5 bases at V and 4 bases at J, with 14 bases between the two ends. For the CDR3, the DNA is TGTGCCAGCAGCACCCGAAGACTTGGCACTGAAGCTTTCTTT. Protein product: CASSTRRLGTEAFF.

The CDR3 is CASSQEQQVGTEAFF. CDR3 DNA sequence: TGCGCCAGCAGCCAAGAACAACAGGTGGGCACTGAAGCTTTCTTT. V is TRBV4-1 and J is TRBJ1-1, with D possibly TRBD1 on 5 matching bases. Deletions cut 0 bases from V and 4 bases from J, with 12 bases between. The germline V gene encodes CDR1 MGHRA and CDR2 YSYEKL. CDR3 length: 15 residues.

This sequence joins TRBV20-1 and TRBJ2-1; TRBD2 matches 7 bases. This CDR3 is 14 amino acids long. CDR1 is DFQATT, CDR2 SNEGSKA, per germline (reference sequence). V lost 5 bases and J lost 10; bases outside the gene matches: 14. The CDR3 reads CSAGVGGKGWEQFF. CDR3 DNA: TGCAGTGCTGGGGTGGGGGGGAAGGGGTGGGAGCAGTTCTTC.

The chain has TRBV7-8 and TRBJ2-3, with D hard to call. This CDR3 region has 15 residues. The V end lost 1 base, the J end lost 6 bases, and 14 bases lay between the germline ends. The germline CDR1 and CDR2 sequences are SGHVS and FQNEAQ. The chain's CDR3 is CASSLVDRRLDTQYF. The CDR3 region has the DNA TGTGCCAGCAGCTTAGTGGACCGACGATTGGATACGCAGTATTTT.

There are a few counts of this clonotype. The chain uses TRBV29-1 and TRBJ2-1; 7 nucleotides agree with TRBD1. Germline CDR1 SQVTM, CDR2 ANQGSEA. The CDR3 is 19 residues long. J lost 4 bases, V lost 3 bases, and 21 bases had no gene match. The CDR3: CSVEVGAGGWGRTYNEQFF. The CDR3 DNA sequence: TGCAGCGTTGAGGTCGGGGCAGGGGGATGGGGACGGACATACAATGAGCAGTTCTTC.

This clonotype occurred many times. The V gene is TRBV28, the J gene TRBJ1-6; perhaps TRBD1 as D (6 bases). Germline CDR1 is MDHEN and CDR2 is SYDVKM. This CDR3 contains 12 residues. The V end lost 8 bases, the J end lost 9 bases, and 11 bases lay between the germline ends. The CDR3 DNA is TGTGCCAGCCTCACAGGGATTTCACCCCTCCACTTT. Translation: CASLTGISPLHF.